The 19 T cell receptor beta chains presented below share a single source sample, sequenced in a study of blood T cell repertoires in COVID-19. Sequenced by immunoSEQ multiplex PCR; TCRdb stores in-frame clones only, minus some. The repertoire holds roughly 160,000 clones, with more than 75% as singletons. The specimen was peripheral blood. These receptors were taken from a man aged 55 to 69 with COVID-19, enrolled during active disease.

This clone occurred a few times. The rearrangement links TRBV6-2 or TRBV6-3 to TRBJ1-1; a possible D gene is TRBD1 (6 bases). The germline gives CDR1 MNHEY, CDR2 SVGEGT. There are 15 residues in the CDR3. Trimming stripped 4 bases from V and 3 bases from J, with 15 bases between. CDR3 bases: TGTGCCAGCAGTTTAACTAGGACAGAGTACACTGAAGCTTTCTTT. This encodes CASSLTRTEYTEAFF.

The genes are TRBV7-2 and TRBJ2-2, with D tentatively TRBD2 (6 bases). Germline CDR1 reads SGHTA; CDR2 reads FQGNSA. This CDR3 region has 14 residues. V lost 5 bases, J lost 5 bases, and 12 bases lay in between. The CDR3 nucleotides read TGTGCCAGCAGCCCACCGGCGGGAACCGGGGAGCTGTTTTTT. Translation: CASSPPAGTGELFF. The entire variable domain, with the rest obtained from reference TRBV7-2 and TRBJ2-2, is as follows: GAGVSQSPSNKVTEKGKDVELRCDPISGHTALYWYRQSLGQGLEFLIYFQGNSAPDKSGLPSDRFSAERTGGSVSTLTIQRTQQEDSAVYLCASSPPAGTGELFFGEGSRLTVL.

V is TRBV7-6 and J is TRBJ1-2, with D unclear. Germline CDR1 reads SGHVS; CDR2 reads FNYEAQ. V was trimmed by 4 bases and J by 0 bases, leaving 12 bases between them. This CDR3 contains 15 residues. The CDR3 here is CASSSTAGANYGYTF. CDR3 in DNA: TGTGCCAGCAGCTCCACAGCCGGGGCTAACTATGGCTACACCTTC.

The rearrangement joins TRBV28 to TRBJ1-6; no clear D gene. The CDR3 totals 15 residues. Germline assignment: CDR1 MDHEN and CDR2 SYDVKM. V was pared by 6 bases and J by 6 bases, with 15 bases between. CDR3: CASSLAAQFNSPLHF. The CDR3 DNA is TGTGCCAGCAGCCTCGCCGCCCAGTTTAATTCACCCCTCCACTTT.

The chain couples TRBV24-1 to TRBJ2-7; D not resolved. The CDR3 spans 13 residues. The germline V gene encodes CDR1 KGHDR and CDR2 SFDVKD. With 1 base removed from V and 2 bases from J, the gap between germline ends came to 5 bases. The CDR3 sequence is CATSDFNTYEQYF. The DNA of the CDR3 is TGTGCCACCAGTGATTTTAATACCTACGAGCAGTACTTC.

This clone came up once. The rearrangement links TRBV14 to TRBJ1-2, with D uncertain. V lost 1 base to trimming and J lost 1 base, with 10 bases between them. CDR3 length: 15 amino acids. Germline V gives CDR1 SGHDN, CDR2 FVKESK. CDR3 sequence (DNA): TGTGCCAGCAGCCAAGGGCAGAACCTTAACTATGGCTACACCTTC. Protein sequence: CASSQGQNLNYGYTF.

This rearrangement joins TRBV7-8 to TRBJ1-6, with 9 bases matching TRBD1. The trim removed 5 bases at V and 10 bases at J, leaving 9 bases unmatched. The germline gives CDR1 SGHVS, CDR2 FQNEAQ. The CDR3 consists of 15 residues. This CDR3 reads CASSRGGQGNSPLHF. CDR3 bases: TGTGCCAGCAGCCGGGGGGGACAGGGTAACTCACCCCTCCACTTT.

The chain employs TRBV19 and TRBJ1-4; D unresolved. The CDR3 runs to 13 residues. Germline CDR1 and CDR2: LNHDA and SQIVND (reference sequence). V was clipped by 6 bases and J by 8 bases, with 13 bases between them. The DNA of the CDR3 is TGTGCCAGTAGAGAGGGTTCAAGGGAAAAACTGTTTTTT. Protein product: CASREGSREKLFF.

The V and J genes are TRBV30 and TRBJ1-5; D is possibly TRBD1 (5 bases). This CDR3 comprises 13 residues. Trimming left V 2 bases short and J 9 bases short, with 14 bases between. Germline V gene data show CDR1 as GTSNPN and CDR2 as SVGIG (reference sequence). The CDR3 protein is CAWSPGGGVPQHF. The CDR3 DNA reads as TGTGCCTGGAGTCCTGGGGGAGGTGTGCCCCAGCATTTT.

The chain carries TRBV19 and TRBJ2-7; 7 positions match TRBD1. Germline-derived CDR1 and CDR2 are LNHDA and SQIVND (reference sequence). The CDR3 sequence is 15 residues long. Trimming cost V 3 bases and J 3 bases; bases outside gene matches: 8. CDR3 nucleotide sequence: TGTGCCAGTAGTATCTCACAGGGGACCCTCTACGAGCAGTACTTC. Protein: CASSISQGTLYEQYF.

CDR3 in DNA: TGTGCCAGTAGTAATCTAGCGGACTCCTTCGGCACAGATACGCAGTATTTT. This gives the protein CASSNLADSFGTDTQYF. The rearrangement uses TRBV19 and TRBJ2-3; TRBD2 matches at 7 bases. The V gene's germline CDR1 is LNHDA and CDR2 SQIVND (reference sequence). V shed 4 bases and J 1 base; nucleotides not matched to a gene: 11. The CDR3 is made up of 17 amino acids.

This sequence joins TRBV6-5 and TRBJ1-2; TRBD1 matches 10 bases. The CDR3 contains 14 residues. V lost 5 bases, J lost 5 bases, and 5 bases stayed unmatched. CDR1 is MNHEY, CDR2 SVGAGI, per germline. The DNA for the CDR3 is TGTGCCAGCAGTCGACAGGGGGCTCGGTATGGCTACACCTTC. Amino acids: CASSRQGARYGYTF.

This rearrangement joins TRBV14 to TRBJ2-1; tentatively, D is TRBD2 (6 bases). V dropped 1 base and J dropped 15 bases, with 16 bases sitting between them. Germline CDR1 SGHDN, CDR2 FVKESK. This CDR3 contains 13 residues. CDR3 sequence: CASSQGGTMARFF. The CDR3 bases are TGTGCCAGCAGCCAAGGCGGGACGATGGCGCGGTTCTTC. Looking up the rest from reference TRBV14 and TRBJ2-1 gives the full variable domain: EAGVTQFPSHSVIEKGQTVTLRCDPISGHDNLYWYRRVMGKEIKFLLHFVKESKQDESGMPNNRFLAERTGGTYSTLKVQPAELEDSGVYFCASSQGGTMARFFGPGTRLTVL.

The rearrangement uses TRBV18 and TRBJ1-1; 9 nucleotides line up with TRBD1. The CDR3 extends over 15 amino acids. J lost 5 bases, V lost 8 bases, and 12 bases had no gene match. Germline-derived CDR1 and CDR2 are KGHSH and LQKENI. CDR3 protein: CASVKTTGGGTEAFF. CDR3 nucleotide sequence: TGTGCCAGCGTTAAGACGACAGGGGGAGGGACTGAAGCTTTCTTT. The whole variable domain, filled in from reference TRBV18 and TRBJ1-1, reads NAGVMQNPRHLVRRRGQEARLRCSPMKGHSHVYWYRQLPEEGLKFMVYLQKENIIDESGMPKERFSAEFPKEGPSILRIQQVVRGDSAAYFCASVKTTGGGTEAFFGQGTRLTVV.

The chain uses TRBV19 and TRBJ1-5, with a weak D call TRBD1 (6 bases). Germline values: CDR1 LNHDA, CDR2 SQIVND (reference sequence). The V and J ends lost 5 bases and 7 bases respectively, with 15 bases between them. The CDR3 totals 14 residues. The CDR3 region is CASSAPGVGQPQHF. DNA for the CDR3: TGTGCCAGTAGTGCTCCAGGGGTTGGGCAGCCCCAGCATTTT.

The V and J genes are TRBV19 and TRBJ2-3; 8 nucleotides match TRBD2. This CDR3 has 16 amino acids. V dropped 5 bases and J dropped 3; count of bases not matched to a gene: 10. Germline values: CDR1 LNHDA, CDR2 SQIVND (reference sequence). Written as DNA, the CDR3 is TGTGCCAGTAGTGCTCGGACTAGCATTACGACAGATACGCAGTATTTT. Translated: CASSARTSITTDTQYF.

This sequence joins TRBV28 and TRBJ1-6; D is possibly TRBD1 (5 bases). CDR3 size: 14 residues. V was cut by 8 bases and J by 10 bases, with 18 bases left in between. Germline V gene sequence: CDR1 MDHEN, CDR2 SYDVKM. CDR3 protein: CASVWGEVGSPLHF. The CDR3 DNA is TGTGCCAGCGTTTGGGGGGAAGTTGGGTCACCCCTCCACTTT.

Here the CDR3 DNA reads TGTGCCAGCAATCCAAAGGCGGCAGAAAAGTATGGCTACACCTTC. The encoded protein is CASNPKAAEKYGYTF. The chain employs TRBV19 and TRBJ1-2; D ambiguous. There are 15 residues in the CDR3. The V end was cut by 9 bases, the J end by 5 bases, with 22 bases between. Germline loops: CDR1 LNHDA, CDR2 SQIVND (reference sequence).

The chain carries TRBV5-1 and TRBJ2-1, with D possibly TRBD2 on 5 matching bases. CDR1 is SGHRS and CDR2 is YFSETQ in the germline V gene. The CDR3 extends over 15 amino acids. Trimming shortened V by 2 bases and J by 4 bases, and 13 bases separated the two germline ends. The CDR3 protein is CASSFVGENYNEQFF. The CDR3 DNA reads as TGCGCCAGCAGCTTCGTCGGGGAGAATTACAATGAGCAGTTCTTC.